Following are 6 T cell receptor beta chains from one sample sequenced in a study of shared clonotypes between healthy human individuals. Naive CD8 isolation took CD45RO-negative cells positively selected for CCR7 and excluded terminally differentiated effector memory CD45RA+ cells. The assay was immunoSEQ multiplex PCR, and TCRdb's table has in-frame clones only and misses some. The sample has about 680,000 clones, 92% seen once. Specimen: naive CD8+ T cells sorted from blood. The receptor set was obtained from a man between 25 and 39 years old in good health.

In its sample, this clone was seen once. The chain combines TRBV7-9 with TRBJ1-3, with a tentative D call TRBD1 (5 bases). The CDR3 has 13 residues. Per the germline V gene, CDR1 is SEHNR and CDR2 is FQNEAQ (reference sequence). The ends were cut back, 4 bases at V and 4 bases at J, with 8 bases in the middle. CDR3 DNA sequence: TGTGCCAGCAGCTCTCGGACAGGAAACACCATATATTTT. Amino acids: CASSSRTGNTIYF.

The chain employs TRBV14 and TRBJ2-3; perhaps TRBD2 as D (6 bases). The V end was cut by 0 bases, the J end by 6 bases, with 13 bases between. The CDR3 is made up of 15 amino acids. Germline V gene data show CDR1 as SGHDN and CDR2 as FVKESK. As DNA, the CDR3 is TGTGCCAGCAGCCAAGAATGGCCGCTAGCGGATACGCAGTATTTT. Translated: CASSQEWPLADTQYF.

This clone came up once. The J gene is TRBJ2-7, the V gene TRBV27; 8 nucleotides match TRBD2. The CDR3 totals 14 residues. V shed 4 bases and J 2 bases; nucleotides not matched to a gene: 4. Germline values: CDR1 MNHEY, CDR2 SMNVEV (reference sequence). CDR3: CASSSTGLAYEQYF. The CDR3 DNA is TGTGCCAGCAGTTCCACGGGACTAGCCTACGAGCAGTACTTC.

The V and J genes are TRBV5-5 and TRBJ2-1, with 7 bases aligning to TRBD2. CDR3 size: 16 residues. With 1 base clipped from V and 0 bases from J, the junction kept 4 bases outside the gene matches. Germline loops: CDR1 SGHKS, CDR2 YYEKEE (reference sequence). The CDR3 bases are TGTGCCAGCAGCTTGCGCGGGAGAAGCTCCTACAATGAGCAGTTCTTC. Its protein is CASSLRGRSSYNEQFF.

This sequence joins TRBV28 and TRBJ2-7; D is tentatively TRBD1 or TRBD2 (5 bases each). CDR1 is MDHEN, CDR2 SYDVKM, per germline. CDR3 length: 17 amino acids. Trimming removed 3 bases at V and 0 bases at J, with 18 bases between. The CDR3 DNA is TGTGCCAGCAGTTTTGAGGGTAGGCAGGGCCCCTCCTACGAGCAGTACTTC. As protein: CASSFEGRQGPSYEQYF.

A word on this clone: The same CDR3 is also encoded by other DNA sequences in this sample. The chain links TRBV7-9 to TRBJ2-7; D remains unclear. V lost 1 base, J lost 0 bases, and 10 bases lay in between. Germline V gene data show CDR1 as SEHNR and CDR2 as FQNEAQ (reference sequence). The CDR3 is 15 residues long. The CDR3 here is CASSLGSGSSYEQYF. CDR3 nucleotides: TGTGCCAGCAGCTTAGGTTCGGGCAGCTCCTACGAGCAGTACTTC.